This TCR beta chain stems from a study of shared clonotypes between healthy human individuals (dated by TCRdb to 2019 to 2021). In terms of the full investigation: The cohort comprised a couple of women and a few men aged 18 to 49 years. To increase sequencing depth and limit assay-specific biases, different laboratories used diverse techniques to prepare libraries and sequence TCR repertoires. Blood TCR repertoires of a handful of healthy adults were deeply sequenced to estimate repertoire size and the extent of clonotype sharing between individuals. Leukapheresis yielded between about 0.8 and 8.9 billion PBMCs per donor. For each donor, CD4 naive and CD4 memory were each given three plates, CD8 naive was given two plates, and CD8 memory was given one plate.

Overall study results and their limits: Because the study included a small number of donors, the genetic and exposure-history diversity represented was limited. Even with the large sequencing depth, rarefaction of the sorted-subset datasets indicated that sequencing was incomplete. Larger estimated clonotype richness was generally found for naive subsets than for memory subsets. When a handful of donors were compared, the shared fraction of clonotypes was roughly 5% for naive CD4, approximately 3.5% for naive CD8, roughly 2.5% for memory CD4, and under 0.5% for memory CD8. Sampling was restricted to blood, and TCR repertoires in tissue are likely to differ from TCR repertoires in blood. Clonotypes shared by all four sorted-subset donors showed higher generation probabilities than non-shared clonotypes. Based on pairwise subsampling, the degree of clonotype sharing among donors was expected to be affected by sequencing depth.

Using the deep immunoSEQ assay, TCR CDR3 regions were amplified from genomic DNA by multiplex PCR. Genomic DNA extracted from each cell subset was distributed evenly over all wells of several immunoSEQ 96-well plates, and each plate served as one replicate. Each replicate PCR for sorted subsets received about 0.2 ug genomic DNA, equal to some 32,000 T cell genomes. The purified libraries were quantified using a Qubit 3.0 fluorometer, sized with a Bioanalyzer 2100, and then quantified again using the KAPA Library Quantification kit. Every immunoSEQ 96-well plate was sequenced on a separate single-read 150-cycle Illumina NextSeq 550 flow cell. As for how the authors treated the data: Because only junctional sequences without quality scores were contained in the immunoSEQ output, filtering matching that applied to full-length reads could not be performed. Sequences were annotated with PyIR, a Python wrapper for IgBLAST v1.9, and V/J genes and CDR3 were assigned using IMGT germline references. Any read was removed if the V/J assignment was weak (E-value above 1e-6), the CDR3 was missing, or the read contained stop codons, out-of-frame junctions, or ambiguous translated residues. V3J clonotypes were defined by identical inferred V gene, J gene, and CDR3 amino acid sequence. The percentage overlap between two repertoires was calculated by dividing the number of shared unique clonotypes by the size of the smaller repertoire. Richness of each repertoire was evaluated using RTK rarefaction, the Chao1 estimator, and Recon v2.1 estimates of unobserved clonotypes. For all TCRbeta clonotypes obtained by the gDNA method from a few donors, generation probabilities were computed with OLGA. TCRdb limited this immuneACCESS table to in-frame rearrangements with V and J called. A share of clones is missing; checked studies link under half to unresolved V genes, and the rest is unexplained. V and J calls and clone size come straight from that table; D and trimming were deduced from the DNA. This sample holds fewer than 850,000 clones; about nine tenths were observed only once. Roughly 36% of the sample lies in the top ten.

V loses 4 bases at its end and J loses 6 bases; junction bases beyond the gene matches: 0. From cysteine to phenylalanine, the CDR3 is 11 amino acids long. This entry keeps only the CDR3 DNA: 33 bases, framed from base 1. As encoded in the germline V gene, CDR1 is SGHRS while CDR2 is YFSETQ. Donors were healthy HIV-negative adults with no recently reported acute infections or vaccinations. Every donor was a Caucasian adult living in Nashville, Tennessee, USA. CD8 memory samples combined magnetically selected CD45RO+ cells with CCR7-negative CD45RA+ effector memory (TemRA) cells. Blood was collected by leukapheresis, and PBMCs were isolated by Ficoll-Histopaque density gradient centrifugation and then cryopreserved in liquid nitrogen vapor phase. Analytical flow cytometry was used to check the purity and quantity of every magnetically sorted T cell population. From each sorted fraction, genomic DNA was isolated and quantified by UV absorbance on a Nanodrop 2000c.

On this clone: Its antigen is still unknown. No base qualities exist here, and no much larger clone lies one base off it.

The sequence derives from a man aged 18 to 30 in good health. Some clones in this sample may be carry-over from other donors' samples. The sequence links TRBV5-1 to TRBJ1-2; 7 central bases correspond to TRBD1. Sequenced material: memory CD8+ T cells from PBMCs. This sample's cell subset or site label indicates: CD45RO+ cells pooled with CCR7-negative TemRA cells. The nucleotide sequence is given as TGCGCCAGCAGCCAGGGGGATGGCTACACCTTC. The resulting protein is CASSQGDGYTF.